This paragraph covers one T cell receptor beta chain sequence. Its matching antigen is unknown. Every patient relapsed after autologous stem cell transplantation, and brentuximab vedotin exposure varied. The data stem from a study of PD-1 blockade in classical Hodgkin lymphoma. Study conclusions and caveats: Underlying causes for the observed repertoire differences were not defined, possibly disease activity or prior therapy. There was a significant rise in CD4+ TCR diversity by C4D1, with no such rise for CD8+. Relative to healthy donors, newly diagnosed patients reportedly had lower baseline TCR diversity, which was reported as lower still in relapsed/refractory patients.

Assay used: immunoSEQ multiplex PCR; TCRdb lists only in-frame clones, some missing. The profile covers roughly 62,000 clones, with about nine tenths appearing a single time and 9.5% to 15% taken by the ten largest. This clonotype was obtained from a human donor with classical Hodgkin lymphoma. Sequenced here: peripheral blood mononuclear cells (PBMCs), sampled at baseline.

The CDR3 nucleotides read TGTGCTAGTGGTCTGACAGGGGAATACAATGAGCAGTTCTTC. It specifies CASGLTGEYNEQFF. V and J are TRBV12-5 and TRBJ2-1, with 8 bases aligning to TRBD1. The trim removed 5 bases at V and 4 bases at J, leaving 4 bases unmatched. This CDR3 has 14 residues. Germline loops: CDR1 LGHNT, CDR2 FRNRAP.